A single sample gave rise to the 4 T cell receptor beta chains below, sequenced in a study of T cells after yellow fever vaccination. TCRdb reanalysed the 5' RACE reads using MiXCR and keeps one entry per CDR3 protein. This sample has approximately 260,000 distinct CDR3 sequences, with 13% found just once. This sample comprised CD4+ T cells sorted from PBMCs, obtained 45 days after the yellow fever booster vaccination. The receptor set was obtained from a man aged 30 to 39 who received the YFV17D yellow fever vaccine.

This clonotype has just a few counts. The V gene is TRBV5-1, the J gene TRBJ2-3; no clear D. From germline, CDR1 is SGHRS and CDR2 YFSETQ. Deletions cut 0 bases from V and 8 bases from J, with 7 bases between. CDR3 length: 12 residues. The CDR3 region has the DNA TGCGCCAGCAGCTTGGGTACGAGTACGCAGTATTTT. It is translated as CASSLGTSTQYF.

The rearrangement uses TRBV5-1 and TRBJ1-1; TRBD1 aligns across 9 bases. This CDR3 contains 16 residues. After removal of 5 bases from V and 4 bases from J, the junction contained 12 bases not matched to a gene. Germline CDR1 SGHRS, CDR2 YFSETQ. The CDR3 DNA follows: TGCGCCAGCAGAGGACAGGGGAGTAACTCCGGCACTGAAGCTTTCTTT. It is translated as CASRGQGSNSGTEAFF.

In this sample, this clonotype turned up a few times. The chain couples TRBV7-2 to TRBJ2-1, with D hard to call. Germline CDR1 is SGHTA and CDR2 is FQGNSA. With 2 bases removed from V and 0 bases from J, the gap between germline ends came to 8 bases. The CDR3 contains 15 residues. The CDR3 sequence: CASSLIPSSYNEQFF. The DNA for the CDR3 is TGTGCCAGCAGCTTAATCCCAAGCTCCTACAATGAGCAGTTCTTC. The variable domain in full, with the rest retrieved from reference TRBV7-2 and TRBJ2-1, is GAGVSQSPSNKVTEKGKDVELRCDPISGHTALYWYRQSLGQGLEFLIYFQGNSAPDKSGLPSDRFSAERTGGSVSTLTIQRTQQEDSAVYLCASSLIPSSYNEQFFGPGTRLTVL.

This clonotype was picked up a small number of times. The rearrangement links TRBV18 to TRBJ2-7, with TRBD1 as a possible D gene (6 bases). Germline V gene sequence: CDR1 KGHSH, CDR2 LQKENI. The length of the CDR3 is 14 residues. V was cut by 1 base and J by 3 bases, with 10 bases left in between. The CDR3 nucleotides are TGTGCCAGCTCACCACAGGGACAATTCTACGAGCAGTACTTC. Amino acids: CASSPQGQFYEQYF.